This T cell receptor (beta chain) was observed in a study of blood T cells in healthy people across ages. Findings and limits, study-wide: Percentage of naive T cells showed a strong correlation with TCR beta diversity.

Through a sample-barcoded 5' primer and a J-beta primer mix, a second PCR was run for about 6 to 11 cycles. TCRdb recomputed calls from the 5' RACE reads with MiXCR, one row per CDR3 protein. Of roughly 1.9 million distinct CDR3 sequences listed, around 42% are singletons. The sample holds a few counts of this clonotype. Its antigen remains unknown. CDR3 length: 14 residues. From germline, CDR1 is SGHTA and CDR2 FQGNSA. V dropped 2 bases and J dropped 4 bases, with 12 bases sitting between them. Total RNA extracted from each sample amounted to at least 6 micrograms. The J gene is TRBJ2-7, the V gene TRBV7-2; D is uncertain. The specimen was blood. This clonotype originated in a human donor in good health. CDR3: CASSLSAQNYEQYF. Here the CDR3 DNA reads TGTGCCAGCAGCTTAAGCGCACAGAATTACGAGCAGTACTTC.